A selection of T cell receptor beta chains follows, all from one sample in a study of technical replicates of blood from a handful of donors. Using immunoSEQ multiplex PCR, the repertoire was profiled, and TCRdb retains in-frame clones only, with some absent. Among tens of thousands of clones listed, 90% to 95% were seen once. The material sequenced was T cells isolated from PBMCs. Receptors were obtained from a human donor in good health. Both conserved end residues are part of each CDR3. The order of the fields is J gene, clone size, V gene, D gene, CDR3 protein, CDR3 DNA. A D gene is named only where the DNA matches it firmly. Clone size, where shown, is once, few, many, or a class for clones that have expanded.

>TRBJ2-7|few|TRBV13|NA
CASSITGFIGSYEQYF
TGTGCCAGCAGCATTACAGGGTTCATCGGATCCTACGAGCAGTACTTC
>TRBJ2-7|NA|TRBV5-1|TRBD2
CASSLGTSGSYEQYF
TGCGCCAGCAGCTTAGGGACTAGCGGGAGCTACGAGCAGTACTTC
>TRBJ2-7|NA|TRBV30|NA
CAWSQGSEQYF
TGTGCCTGGAGCCAGGGGAGTGAGCAGTACTTC
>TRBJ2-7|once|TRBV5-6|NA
CASSFLRYEQYF
TGTGCCAGCAGTTTTCTGAGGTACGAGCAGTACTTC
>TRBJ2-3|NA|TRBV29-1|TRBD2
CSVHRAGEGTQYF
TGCAGCGTCCATCGGGCGGGAGAGGGTACGCAGTATTTT
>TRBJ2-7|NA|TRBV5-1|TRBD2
CASSLAGTSGHEQYF
TGCGCCAGCAGCCTGGCCGGGACTAGCGGCCACGAGCAGTACTTC
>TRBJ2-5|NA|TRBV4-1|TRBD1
CASSTGRTGETQYF
TGCGCCAGCAGCACCGGCCGGACAGGGGAGACCCAGTACTTC
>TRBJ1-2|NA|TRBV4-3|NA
CASSQDQDSNYGYTF
TGCGCCAGCAGCCAAGATCAGGACAGTAACTATGGCTACACCTTC
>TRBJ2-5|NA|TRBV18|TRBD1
CASSPGQVQETQYF
TGTGCCAGCTCACCCGGACAGGTACAAGAGACCCAGTACTTC
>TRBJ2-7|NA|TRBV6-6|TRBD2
CASSYSTGGSYEQYF
TGTGCCAGCAGTTACTCAACGGGAGGGTCCTACGAGCAGTACTTC
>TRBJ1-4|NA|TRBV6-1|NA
CASSDSPGSDEKLFF
TGTGCCAGCAGTGATTCCCCGGGATCAGATGAAAAACTGTTTTTT
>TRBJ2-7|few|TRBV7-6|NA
CASSPSAFSYEQYF
TGTGCCAGCAGCCCCTCTGCCTTTAGCTACGAGCAGTACTTC
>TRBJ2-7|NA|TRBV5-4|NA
CASSLVREKSYEQYF
TGTGCCAGCAGCTTGGTCCGGGAGAAGTCCTACGAGCAGTACTTC
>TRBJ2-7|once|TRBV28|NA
CASRSTGESYEQYF
TGTGCCAGCAGGAGTACGGGAGAGTCCTACGAGCAGTACTTC
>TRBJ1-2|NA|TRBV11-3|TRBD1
CASSLAGTDYGYTF
TGTGCCAGCAGCTTAGCTGGGACAGACTATGGCTACACCTTC
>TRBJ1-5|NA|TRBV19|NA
CASSIRDQPQHF
TGTGCCAGTAGTATCAGGGATCAGCCCCAGCATTTT
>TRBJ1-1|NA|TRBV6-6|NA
CATLDSTLRQAFF
TGTGCCACCTTGGACAGTACCTTGAGACAAGCTTTCTTT
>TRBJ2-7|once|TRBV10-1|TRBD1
CASSEGQGAIEQYF
TGCGCCAGCAGTGAGGGACAGGGCGCGATCGAGCAGTACTTC
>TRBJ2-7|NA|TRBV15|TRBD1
CATSIGDRETYEQYF
TGTGCCACCAGCATAGGGGACAGGGAGACCTACGAGCAGTACTTC
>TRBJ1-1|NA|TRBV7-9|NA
CASSLLGSKGTEAFF
TGTGCCAGCAGCTTATTAGGGTCCAAGGGGACTGAAGCTTTCTTT
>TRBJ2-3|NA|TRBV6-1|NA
CASSERGTDTQYF
TGTGCCAGCAGTGAACGGGGCACAGATACGCAGTATTTT
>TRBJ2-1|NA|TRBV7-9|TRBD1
CASSFPGQNYNEQFF
TGTGCCAGCAGCTTCCCGGGACAGAACTACAATGAGCAGTTCTTC
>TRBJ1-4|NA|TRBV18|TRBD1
CASSQGAVSNEKLFF
TGTGCCAGCTCGCAGGGGGCCGTTTCTAATGAAAAACTGTTTTTT